The present entry profiles one T cell receptor beta chain with its context. As yet, its antigen is unknown. The data belong to a study of T cells after yellow fever vaccination. Whole-study findings and limits: Among primary-vaccination clones, most reappeared after the booster, at about 95% for CD4 and roughly 90% for CD8.

V was trimmed by 3 bases and J by 1 base, leaving 7 bases between them. The CDR3 has 14 amino acids. The germline gives CDR1 SGDLS, CDR2 YYNGEE. Production of TCR cDNA was by 5'RACE template switching, which also added a universal primer site and UMIs. TCRdb itself ran the 5' RACE reads through MiXCR, one entry per CDR3 protein. The sample has 310,000 or so distinct CDR3 sequences, approximately 3.9% seen once. This sequence originates from a man aged 18 to 30 who received the YFV17D yellow fever vaccine. This rearrangement joins TRBV9 to TRBJ2-2, with a possible D match to TRBD1 (6 bases). Sequencing used PBMCs, obtained on the day of the yellow fever booster vaccination. CDR3 sequence reads: CASSAGQNTGELFF. The CDR3 DNA follows: TGTGCCAGCAGCGCGGGACAGAACACCGGGGAGCTGTTTTTT.